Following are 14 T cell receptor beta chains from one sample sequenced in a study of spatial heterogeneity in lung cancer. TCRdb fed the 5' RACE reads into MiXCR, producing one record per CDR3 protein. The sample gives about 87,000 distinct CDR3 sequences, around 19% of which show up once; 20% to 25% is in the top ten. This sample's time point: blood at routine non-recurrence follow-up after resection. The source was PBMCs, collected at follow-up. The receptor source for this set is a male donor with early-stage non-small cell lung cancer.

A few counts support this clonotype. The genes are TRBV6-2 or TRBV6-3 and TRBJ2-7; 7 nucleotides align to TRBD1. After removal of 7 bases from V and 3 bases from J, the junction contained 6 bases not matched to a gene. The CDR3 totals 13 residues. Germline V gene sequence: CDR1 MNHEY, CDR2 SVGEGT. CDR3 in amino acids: CASKRGQNYEQYV. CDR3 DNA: TGTGCCAGCAAACGGGGACAGAACTACGAGCAGTACGTC.

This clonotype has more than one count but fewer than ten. The CDR3 protein is CASSEGSMSSGNTIYF. In DNA, the CDR3 is TGTGCCAGCAGCGAAGGGTCAATGAGCTCTGGAAACACCATATATTTT. The chain recombines TRBV11-2 with TRBJ1-3; D is unresolved. Between the trimmed V and J ends, which lost 5 bases and 0 bases, there was a span of 14 bases. In germline, CDR1 is SGHAT, CDR2 FQNNGV. The CDR3 is 16 residues long.

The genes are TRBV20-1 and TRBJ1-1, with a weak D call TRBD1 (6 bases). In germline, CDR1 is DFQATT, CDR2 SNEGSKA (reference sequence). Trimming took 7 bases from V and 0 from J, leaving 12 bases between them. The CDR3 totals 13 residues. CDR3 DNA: TGCAGTGAAAGGAGGACAGTGAACACTGAAGCTTTCTTT. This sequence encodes CSERRTVNTEAFF.

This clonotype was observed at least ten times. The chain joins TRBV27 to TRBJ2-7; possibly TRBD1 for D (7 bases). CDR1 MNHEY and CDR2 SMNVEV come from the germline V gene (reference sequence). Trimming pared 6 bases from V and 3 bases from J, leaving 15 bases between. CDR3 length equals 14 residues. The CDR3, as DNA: TGTGCCAGCAGCCCCAGACAGGGAGGCTACGAGCAGTACTTC. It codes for CASSPRQGGYEQYF.

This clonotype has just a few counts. CDR3 nucleotides: TGTGCCTGGAGAGGACTAGCGGGAGTGAATGAGCAGTTCTTC. Translation gives CAWRGLAGVNEQFF. J is TRBJ2-1 and V is TRBV30; 13 bases are a match to TRBD2. J was trimmed by 7 bases and V by 3 bases; bases with no gene match: 3. There are 14 residues in the CDR3. Germline V CDR1 and CDR2: GTSNPN, SVGIG (reference sequence).

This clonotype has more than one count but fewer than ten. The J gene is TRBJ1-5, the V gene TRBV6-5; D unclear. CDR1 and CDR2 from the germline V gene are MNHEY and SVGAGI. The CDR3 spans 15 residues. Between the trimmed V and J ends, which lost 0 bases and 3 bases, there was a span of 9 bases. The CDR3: CASSYSRDFNQPQHF. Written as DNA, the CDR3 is TGTGCCAGCAGTTACTCGCGGGATTTCAATCAGCCCCAGCATTTT.

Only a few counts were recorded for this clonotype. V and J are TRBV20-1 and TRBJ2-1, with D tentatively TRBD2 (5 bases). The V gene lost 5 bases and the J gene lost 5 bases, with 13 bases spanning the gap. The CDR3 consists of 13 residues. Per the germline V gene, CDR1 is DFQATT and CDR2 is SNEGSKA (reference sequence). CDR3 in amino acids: CSADVWGDNEQFF. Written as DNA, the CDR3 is TGCAGTGCTGACGTTTGGGGAGACAATGAGCAGTTCTTC.

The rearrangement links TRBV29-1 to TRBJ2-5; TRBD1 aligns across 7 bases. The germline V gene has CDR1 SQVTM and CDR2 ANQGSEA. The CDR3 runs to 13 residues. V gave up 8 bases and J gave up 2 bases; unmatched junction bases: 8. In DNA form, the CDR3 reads TGCAGCTCCCAGGGACAGCAACAAGAGACCCAGTACTTC. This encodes CSSQGQQQETQYF. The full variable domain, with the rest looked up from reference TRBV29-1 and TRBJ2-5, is SAVISQKPSRDICQRGTSLTIQCQVDSQVTMMFWYRQQPGQSLTLIATANQGSEATYESGFVIDKFPISRPNLTFSTLTVSNMSPEDSSIYLCSSQGQQQETQYFGPGTRLLVL.

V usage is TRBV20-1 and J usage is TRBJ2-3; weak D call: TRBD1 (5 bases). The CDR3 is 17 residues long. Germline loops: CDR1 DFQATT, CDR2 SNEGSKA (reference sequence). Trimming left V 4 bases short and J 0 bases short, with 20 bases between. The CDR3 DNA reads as TGCAGTGCTATTACCGGGTGGACAAACTTTAGCACAGATACGCAGTATTTT. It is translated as CSAITGWTNFSTDTQYF.

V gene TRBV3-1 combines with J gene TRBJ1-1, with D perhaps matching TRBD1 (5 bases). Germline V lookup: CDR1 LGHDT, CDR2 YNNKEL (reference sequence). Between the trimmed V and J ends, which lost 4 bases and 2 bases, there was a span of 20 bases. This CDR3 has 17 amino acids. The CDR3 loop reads CASSPRGGQRGNTEAFF. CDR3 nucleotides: TGTGCCAGCAGCCCGAGGGGAGGGCAAAGGGGAAACACTGAAGCTTTCTTT. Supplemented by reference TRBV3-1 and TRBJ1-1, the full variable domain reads DTAVSQTPKYLVTQMGNDKSIKCEQNLGHDTMYWYKQDSKKFLKIMFSYNNKELIINETVPNRFSPKSPDKAHLNLHINSLELGDSAVYFCASSPRGGQRGNTEAFFGQGTRLTVV.

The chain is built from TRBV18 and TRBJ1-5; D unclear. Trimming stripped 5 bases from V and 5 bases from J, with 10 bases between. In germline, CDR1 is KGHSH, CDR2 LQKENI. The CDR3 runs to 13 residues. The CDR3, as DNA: TGTGCCAGCTCAGAGGGTGTCGATCAGCCCCAGCATTTT. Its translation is CASSEGVDQPQHF. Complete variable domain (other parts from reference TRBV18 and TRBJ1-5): NAGVMQNPRHLVRRRGQEARLRCSPMKGHSHVYWYRQLPEEGLKFMVYLQKENIIDESGMPKERFSAEFPKEGPSILRIQQVVRGDSAAYFCASSEGVDQPQHFGDGTRLSIL.

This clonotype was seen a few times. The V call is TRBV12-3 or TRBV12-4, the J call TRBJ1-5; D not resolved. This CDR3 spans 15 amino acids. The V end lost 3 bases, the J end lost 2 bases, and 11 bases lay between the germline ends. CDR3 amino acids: CASSFNVGGNQPQHF. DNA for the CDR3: TGTGCCAGCAGTTTTAATGTCGGGGGCAATCAGCCCCAGCATTTT.

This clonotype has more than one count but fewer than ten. The CDR3 DNA follows: TGTGCCAGCAGTTTAAGACTAGTAAACAGGGACGGGGAGCTGTTTTTT. It yields the protein CASSLRLVNRDGELFF. V usage is TRBV27 and J usage is TRBJ2-2; the D gene could be TRBD1 or TRBD2 (6 bases each). From germline, CDR1 is MNHEY and CDR2 SMNVEV (reference sequence). V lost 2 bases and J lost 7, with 17 bases in between. CDR3 length: 16 residues.

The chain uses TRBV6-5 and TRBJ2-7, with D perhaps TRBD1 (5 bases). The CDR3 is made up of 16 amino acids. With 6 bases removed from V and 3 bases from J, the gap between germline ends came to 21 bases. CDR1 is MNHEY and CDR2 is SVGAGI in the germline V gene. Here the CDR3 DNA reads TGTGCCAGCAGATCCCTAGGAACAGGCGGCATCTACGAGCAGTACGTC. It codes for CASRSLGTGGIYEQYV.